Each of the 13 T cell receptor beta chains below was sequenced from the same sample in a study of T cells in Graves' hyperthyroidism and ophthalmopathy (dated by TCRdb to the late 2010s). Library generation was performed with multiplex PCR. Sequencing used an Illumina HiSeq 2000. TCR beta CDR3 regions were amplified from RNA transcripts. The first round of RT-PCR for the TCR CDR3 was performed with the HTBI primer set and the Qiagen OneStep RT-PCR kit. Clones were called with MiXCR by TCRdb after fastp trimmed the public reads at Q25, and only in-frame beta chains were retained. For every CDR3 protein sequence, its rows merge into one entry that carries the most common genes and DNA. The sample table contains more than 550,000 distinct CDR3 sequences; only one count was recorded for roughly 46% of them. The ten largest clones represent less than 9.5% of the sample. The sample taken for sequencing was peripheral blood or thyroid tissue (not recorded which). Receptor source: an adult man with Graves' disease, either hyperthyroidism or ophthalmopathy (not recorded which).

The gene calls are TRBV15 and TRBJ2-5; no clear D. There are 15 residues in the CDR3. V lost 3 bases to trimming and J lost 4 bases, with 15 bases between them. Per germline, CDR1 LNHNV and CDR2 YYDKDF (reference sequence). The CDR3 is CATSSVEGVSETQYF. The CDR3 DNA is TGTGCCACCAGCAGCGTAGAAGGCGTTTCAGAGACCCAGTACTTC.

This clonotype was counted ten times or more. CDR3 DNA sequence: TGTGCCATCAGTGAGTCCGGGACTAGCGGGGGAGAGACCCAGTACTTC. This translates into CAISESGTSGGETQYF. The V call is TRBV10-3, the J call TRBJ2-5; 14 bases are a match to TRBD2. Germline V gives CDR1 ENHRY, CDR2 SYGVKD. Germline trimming cut 0 bases from V and 4 bases from J; bases unmatched to any gene: 1. This CDR3 is 16 amino acids long.

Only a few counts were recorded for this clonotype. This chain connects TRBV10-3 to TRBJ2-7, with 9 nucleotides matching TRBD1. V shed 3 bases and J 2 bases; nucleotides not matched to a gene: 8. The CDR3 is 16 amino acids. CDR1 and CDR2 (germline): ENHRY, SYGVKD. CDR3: CAISEPDRGKPYEQYF. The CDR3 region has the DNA TGTGCCATCAGTGAACCCGACAGGGGGAAACCCTACGAGCAGTACTTC.

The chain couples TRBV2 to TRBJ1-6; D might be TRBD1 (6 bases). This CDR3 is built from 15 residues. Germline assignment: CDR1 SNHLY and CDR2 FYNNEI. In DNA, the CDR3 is TGTGCTGAACAGGGCCGTGAGAGGGATAATTCACCCCTCCACTTT. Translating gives CAEQGRERDNSPLHF.

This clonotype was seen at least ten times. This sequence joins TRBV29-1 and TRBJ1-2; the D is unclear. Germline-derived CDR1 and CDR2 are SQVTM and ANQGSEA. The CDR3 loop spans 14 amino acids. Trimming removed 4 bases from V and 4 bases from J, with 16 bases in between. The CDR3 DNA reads TGCAGCGTTGTCCCAGTAGGAATCGGCTATGGCTACACCTTC. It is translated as CSVVPVGIGYGYTF.

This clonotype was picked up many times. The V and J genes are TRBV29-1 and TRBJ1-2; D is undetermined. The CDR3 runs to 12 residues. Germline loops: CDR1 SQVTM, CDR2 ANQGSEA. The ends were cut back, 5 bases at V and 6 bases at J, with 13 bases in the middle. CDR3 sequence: CSVPGFPNGYTF. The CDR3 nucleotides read TGCAGCGTTCCAGGCTTCCCCAATGGCTACACCTTC.

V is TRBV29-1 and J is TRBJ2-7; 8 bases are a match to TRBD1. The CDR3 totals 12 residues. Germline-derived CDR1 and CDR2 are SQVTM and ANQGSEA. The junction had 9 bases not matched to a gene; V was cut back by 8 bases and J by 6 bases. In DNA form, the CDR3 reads TGCAGCAGCCAACTTGGGACAGGCGAGCAGTACTTC. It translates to CSSQLGTGEQYF.

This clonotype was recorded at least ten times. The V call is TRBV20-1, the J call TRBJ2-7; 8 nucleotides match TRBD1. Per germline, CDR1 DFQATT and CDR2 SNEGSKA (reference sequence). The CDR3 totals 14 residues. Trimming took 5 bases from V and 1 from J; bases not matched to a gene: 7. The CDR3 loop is CSADTDRASYEQYF. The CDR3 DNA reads TGCAGTGCTGACACGGACAGGGCATCCTACGAGCAGTACTTC.

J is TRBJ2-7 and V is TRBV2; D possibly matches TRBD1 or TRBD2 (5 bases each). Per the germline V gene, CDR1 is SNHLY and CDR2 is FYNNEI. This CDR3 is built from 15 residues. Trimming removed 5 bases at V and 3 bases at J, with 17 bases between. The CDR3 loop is CASSYSGTPNYEQYF. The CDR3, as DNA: TGTGCCAGCAGTTATTCCGGGACGCCAAACTACGAGCAGTACTTC.

CDR3 residues: CSAMTGLNVLTF. For the CDR3, the DNA is TGCAGCGCTATGACAGGCCTCAACGTCCTGACTTTC. The V call is TRBV29-1, the J call TRBJ2-6; D possibly corresponds to TRBD1 (6 bases). There are 12 residues in the CDR3. Germline CDR1 reads SQVTM; CDR2 reads ANQGSEA. Trimming took 7 bases from V and 9 from J, leaving 13 bases between them.

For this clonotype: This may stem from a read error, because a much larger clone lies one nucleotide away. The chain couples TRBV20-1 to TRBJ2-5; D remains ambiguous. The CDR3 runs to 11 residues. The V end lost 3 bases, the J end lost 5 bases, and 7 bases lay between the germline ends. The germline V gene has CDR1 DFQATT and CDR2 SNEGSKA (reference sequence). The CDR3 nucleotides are TGCAGTGCTAGGATGAACGAGACCCAGTACTTC. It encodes CSARMNETQYF.

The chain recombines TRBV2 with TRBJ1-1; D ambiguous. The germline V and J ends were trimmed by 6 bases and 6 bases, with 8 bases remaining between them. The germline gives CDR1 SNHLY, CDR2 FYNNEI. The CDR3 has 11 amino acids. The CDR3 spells CASREEAEAFF. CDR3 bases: TGTGCCAGCAGGGAGGAGGCTGAAGCTTTCTTT. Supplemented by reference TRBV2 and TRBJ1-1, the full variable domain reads EPEVTQTPSHQVTQMGQEVILRCVPISNHLYFYWYRQILGQKVEFLVSFYNNEISEKSEIFDDQFSVERPDGSNFTLKIRSTKLEDSAMYFCASREEAEAFFGQGTRLTVV.

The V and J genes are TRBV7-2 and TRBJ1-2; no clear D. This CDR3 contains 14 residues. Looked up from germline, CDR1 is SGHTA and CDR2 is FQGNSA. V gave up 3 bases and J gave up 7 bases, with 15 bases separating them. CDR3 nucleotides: TGTGCCAGCAGCTTGGCGGGCAAGGACGGTGGCTACACCTTC. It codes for CASSLAGKDGGYTF.